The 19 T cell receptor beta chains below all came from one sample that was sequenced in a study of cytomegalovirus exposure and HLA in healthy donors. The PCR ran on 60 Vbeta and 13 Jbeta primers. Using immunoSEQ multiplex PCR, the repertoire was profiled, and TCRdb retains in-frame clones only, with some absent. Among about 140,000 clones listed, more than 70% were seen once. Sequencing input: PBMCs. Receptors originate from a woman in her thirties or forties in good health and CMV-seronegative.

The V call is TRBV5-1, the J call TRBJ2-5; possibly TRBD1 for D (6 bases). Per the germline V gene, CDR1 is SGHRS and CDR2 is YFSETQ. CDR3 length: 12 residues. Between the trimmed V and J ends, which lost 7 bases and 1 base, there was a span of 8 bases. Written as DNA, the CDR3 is TGCGCCAGCTCGGACAGCCAAGAGACCCAGTACTTC. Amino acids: CASSDSQETQYF.

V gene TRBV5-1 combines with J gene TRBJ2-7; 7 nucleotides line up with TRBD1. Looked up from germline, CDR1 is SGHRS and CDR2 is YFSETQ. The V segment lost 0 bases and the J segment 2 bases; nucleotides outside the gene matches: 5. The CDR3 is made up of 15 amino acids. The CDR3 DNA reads TGCGCCAGCAGCTTGGCTCAGACAGGGACCTACGAGCAGTACTTC. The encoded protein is CASSLAQTGTYEQYF.

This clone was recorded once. The CDR3 DNA follows: TGCGCCAGCGGGGGGGGTAAAGAGACCCAGTACTTC. Translation gives CASGGGKETQYF. V usage is TRBV10-1 and J usage is TRBJ2-5; 7 bases match TRBD2. CDR3 length equals 12 residues. The ends lost 8 bases at V and 3 bases at J; junction bases unmatched: 3. Germline V lookup: CDR1 WNHNN, CDR2 SYGVQD (reference sequence).

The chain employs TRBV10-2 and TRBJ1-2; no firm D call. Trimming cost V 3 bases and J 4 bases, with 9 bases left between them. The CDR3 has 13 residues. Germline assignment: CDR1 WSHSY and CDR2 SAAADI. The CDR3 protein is CASSDSGIYGYTF. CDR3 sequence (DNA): TGCGCCAGCAGTGATAGCGGAATCTATGGCTACACCTTC.

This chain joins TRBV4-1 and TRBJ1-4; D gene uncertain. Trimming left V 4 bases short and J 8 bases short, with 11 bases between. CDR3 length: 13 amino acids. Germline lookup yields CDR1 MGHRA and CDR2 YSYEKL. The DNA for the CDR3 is TGCGCCAGCAGCCCCCGTGAGCGGGAAAAACTGTTTTTT. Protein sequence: CASSPREREKLFF.

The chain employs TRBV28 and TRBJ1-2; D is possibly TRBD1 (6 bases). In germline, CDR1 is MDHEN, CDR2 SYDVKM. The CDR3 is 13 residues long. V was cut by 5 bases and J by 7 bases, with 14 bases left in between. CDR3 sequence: CASSLPDRPGYTF. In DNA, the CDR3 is TGTGCCAGCAGTCTTCCCGACAGGCCTGGCTACACCTTC.

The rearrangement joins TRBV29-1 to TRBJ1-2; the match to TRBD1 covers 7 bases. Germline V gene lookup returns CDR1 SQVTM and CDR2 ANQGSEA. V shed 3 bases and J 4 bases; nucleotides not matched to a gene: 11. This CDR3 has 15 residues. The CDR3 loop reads CSVDQGDRWGYGYTF. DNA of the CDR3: TGCAGCGTTGATCAGGGGGACAGATGGGGCTATGGCTACACCTTC.

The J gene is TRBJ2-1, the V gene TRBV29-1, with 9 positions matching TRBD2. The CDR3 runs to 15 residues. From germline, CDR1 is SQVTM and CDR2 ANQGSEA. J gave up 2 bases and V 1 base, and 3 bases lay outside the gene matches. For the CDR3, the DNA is TGCAGCGTTGAAGGCGGGGGGGCCACCTACAATGAGCAGTTCTTC. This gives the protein CSVEGGGATYNEQFF.

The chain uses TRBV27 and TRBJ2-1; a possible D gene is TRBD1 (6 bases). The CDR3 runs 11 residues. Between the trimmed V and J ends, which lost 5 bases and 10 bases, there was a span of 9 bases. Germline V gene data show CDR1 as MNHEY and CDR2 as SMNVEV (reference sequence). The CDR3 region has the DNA TGTGCCAGCAGTCCGGGGACAGAGCAGTTCTTC. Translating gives CASSPGTEQFF.

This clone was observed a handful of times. The CDR3 DNA follows: TGTGCCCACGGAATAGGGGGCGACGAGCAGTACTTC. It translates to CAHGIGGDEQYF. The chain carries TRBV30 and TRBJ2-7; 7 positions match TRBD1. The CDR3 extends over 12 amino acids. Germline V gene sequence: CDR1 GTSNPN, CDR2 SVGIG (reference sequence). V gave up 8 bases and J gave up 5 bases; unmatched junction bases: 9.

The CDR3 spells CASRGQASGNTIYF. DNA of the CDR3: TGTGCCAGCAGGGGACAGGCCTCTGGAAACACCATATATTTT. This chain uses TRBV2 with TRBJ1-3, with TRBD1 identical over 8 bases. V shed 6 bases and J 0 bases; nucleotides not matched to a gene: 1. Per the germline V gene, CDR1 is SNHLY and CDR2 is FYNNEI. The CDR3 covers 14 residues.

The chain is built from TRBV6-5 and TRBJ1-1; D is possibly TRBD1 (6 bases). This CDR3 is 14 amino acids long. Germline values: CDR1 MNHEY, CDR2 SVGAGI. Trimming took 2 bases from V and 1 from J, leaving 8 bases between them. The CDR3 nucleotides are TGTGCCAGCAGTTACAGGGGGGGGAACACTGAAGCTTTCTTT. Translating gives CASSYRGGNTEAFF.

DNA for the CDR3: TGTGCCAGCTCACCACGAGCGGGAGGGAGCTCCTACAATGAGCAGTTCTTC. It specifies CASSPRAGGSSYNEQFF. The J gene is TRBJ2-1, the V gene TRBV18, with 10 bases that match TRBD2. The CDR3 totals 17 residues. V trimming: 1 base; J trimming: 0 bases; junction bases outside the gene matches: 3. Germline V gene lookup returns CDR1 KGHSH and CDR2 LQKENI.

The CDR3 spells CASSLRNSNNSPLHF. The CDR3 DNA reads TGTGCCAGCAGCTTAAGGAACAGCAATAATTCACCCCTCCACTTT. The V call is TRBV7-9, the J call TRBJ1-6; no clear D gene. The germline V gene encodes CDR1 SEHNR and CDR2 FQNEAQ (reference sequence). The CDR3 spans 15 residues. V was shortened by 2 bases and J by 5 bases, with 10 bases between the two germline ends.

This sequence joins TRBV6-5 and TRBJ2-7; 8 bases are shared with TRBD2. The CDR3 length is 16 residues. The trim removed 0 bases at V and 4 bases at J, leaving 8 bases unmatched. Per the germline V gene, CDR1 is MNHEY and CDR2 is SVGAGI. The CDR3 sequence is CASSYSVGGASYEQYF. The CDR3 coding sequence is TGTGCCAGCAGTTACTCCGTCGGGGGGGCTAGTTACGAGCAGTACTTC.

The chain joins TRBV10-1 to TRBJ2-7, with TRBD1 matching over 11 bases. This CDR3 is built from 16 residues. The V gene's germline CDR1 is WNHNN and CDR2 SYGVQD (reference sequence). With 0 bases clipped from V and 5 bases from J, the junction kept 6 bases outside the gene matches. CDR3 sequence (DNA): TGCGCCAGCAGTGAGTCAGGGACAGGGGGGCGGGACGAGCAGTACTTC. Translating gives CASSESGTGGRDEQYF.

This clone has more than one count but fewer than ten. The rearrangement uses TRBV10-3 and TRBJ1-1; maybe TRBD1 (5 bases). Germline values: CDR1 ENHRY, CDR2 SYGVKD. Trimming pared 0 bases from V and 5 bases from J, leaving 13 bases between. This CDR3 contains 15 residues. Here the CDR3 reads CAISESGEGRTEAFF. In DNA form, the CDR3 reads TGTGCCATCAGTGAGTCAGGGGAGGGGAGAACTGAAGCTTTCTTT.

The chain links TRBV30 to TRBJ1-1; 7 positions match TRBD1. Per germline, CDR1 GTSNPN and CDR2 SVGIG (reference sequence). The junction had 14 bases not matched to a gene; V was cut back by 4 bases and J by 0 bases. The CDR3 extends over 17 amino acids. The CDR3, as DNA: TGTGCCTGGACCATAAAAGGGGACAGCACCATGAACACTGAAGCTTTCTTT. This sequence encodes CAWTIKGDSTMNTEAFF.

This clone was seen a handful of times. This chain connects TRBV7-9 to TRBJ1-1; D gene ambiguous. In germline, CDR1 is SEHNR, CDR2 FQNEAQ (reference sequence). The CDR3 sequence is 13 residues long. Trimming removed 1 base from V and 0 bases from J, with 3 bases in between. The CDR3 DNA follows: TGTGCCAGCAGCTTAGACATGAACACTGAAGCTTTCTTT. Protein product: CASSLDMNTEAFF. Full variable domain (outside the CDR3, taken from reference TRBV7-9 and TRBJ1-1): DTGVSQNPRHKITKRGQNVTFRCDPISEHNRLYWYRQTLGQGPEFLTYFQNEAQLEKSRLLSDRFSAERPKGSFSTLEIQRTEQGDSAMYLCASSLDMNTEAFFGQGTRLTVV.